Sequencing of this T cell receptor (beta chain) was carried out in a study of cytomegalovirus exposure and HLA in healthy donors (dated by TCRdb to about 2017). About the investigation overall: An earlier analysis of more than 550 of the donors reported about 300 Gb of sequence data and approximately 120 million unique TCR beta sequences obtained from 180 million or so T cells. An early release that covered 640 HLA-typed donors contained around 300 gigabases of sequencing data and around 85 million unique TCR sequences. Of the approximately 400 genotyped donors, 65% to 90% fell in the genetic ancestry cluster associated with self-reported Caucasian donors. The study aimed to test whether signatures of past pathogen exposure could be identified by cataloging public T cell receptors. The study used immunosequencing to profile the T cell repertoires of 670 or so subjects and linked those repertoires to cytomegalovirus serostatus. In addition to the first cohort of 666 subjects, a separate validation cohort of 120 different subjects was used. High-throughput TCR immunosequencing, statistical association of individual TCRs with disease status, and machine learning were combined to predict cytomegalovirus infection status. In a later analysis, previously published TCR beta repertoires from several hundred donors were re-analyzed and high-resolution HLA genotyping was added so that TCR occurrence patterns could be studied. Rather than drawing on any new phenotypic data, the later analysis identified candidate immune exposures from TCR beta sequences and the way those sequences occurred across donors. An earlier analysis of some 600 of the donors applied high-throughput TCR beta sequencing to assess whether each TCR beta V gene segment acted as functional or pseudogenic. Donor age, sex, ethnicity and CMV serostatus were compiled alongside the repertoire data. Genome-wide SNP genotypes for about 60% of the roughly 700 donors were used in a later genetic analysis, which treated that subset as a discovery cohort. All discovery cohort repertoires had been generated using a single sequencing platform. Both class I and class II loci were covered by HLA typing, at four-digit resolution. Typing coverage varied by locus: roughly 629-640 donors for A, B, C, DRB1 and DQB1; roughly 500 for DQA1; nearly 610 for DPA1; roughly 450 for DPB1. A few DR-DQ haplotypes were treated as single units for association and clustering because of strong linkage in the cohort. On average, 235,054 unique TCR beta nucleotide sequences were sequenced per donor among a few hundred genotyped donors of the cohort, with roughly 18% of those sequences being non-productive. Overall study outcomes, separate from this receptor: A further reported finding was that TCR beta sequences accurately predicted the HLA-A and HLA-B alleles for most subjects in the first cohort. While some public TCRs were present in many individuals, most TCR sequences turned up only very rarely across donors. Sequencing depth was assumed to be roughly uniform across donors in the presence/absence analyses, though that assumption may not hold. Linkage disequilibrium might explain the correlated functional status among segregating V segments, but an unknown experimental factor could not be excluded. In a later genetic analysis, a missense DCLRE1C variant was associated with V-gene and J-gene trimming of TCR beta chains, and the association was replicated in an independent cohort. The cohort was sequenced for TCR beta chains only, and without alpha or paired-chain data the features that could be detected were limited. The 87-base-pair reads could not distinguish some IMGT-functional V segments, including TRBV6-2 and TRBV6-3, so those segments were excluded. According to a later analysis, parvovirus B19, influenza, CMV and Epstein-Barr virus appeared linked to several top co-occurrence clusters. The sequencing pipeline was judged likely to have produced a cluster of highly shared sequence variants as a technical artifact. Because counts were too low, about 18 rarely observed V segments, including chromosome 9 orphons, were left out of the earlier analysis of several hundred of the donors. In a later genetic analysis, fewer N-insertions in productive TCRs were reported among donors in an Asian-associated ancestry cluster than the roughly 670-donor mean. Assigning TCR associations to individual alleles was difficult when HLA alleles, especially DR and DQ, strongly co-occurred. In both the original and validation cohorts, the classifier was reported to diagnose cytomegalovirus status with high specificity and sensitivity. It was suggested by the authors that the approach could potentially be generalized to other disease states and immunological phenotypes. According to a later analysis, most CMV-associated TCR beta chains appeared to be HLA-restricted, and the HLA associations seemed to be driven largely by CMV exposure. A later analysis associated about 17,000 TCR beta sequences with specific HLA alleles at a false discovery rate of 0.05. For the cohort, immune exposure information was limited to CMV serostatus. A later analysis found that TCR association rates varied across HLA loci, with DRB1 alleles showing the most associated TCRs and HLA-C alleles the fewest. Broadly in line with IMGT annotations, most TCR beta V segments showed up in productive rearrangements about 90% or about 30% of the time in an earlier analysis of about 500 of the donors. Because some donors lacked HLA typing at each locus, the association tests relied only on the typed subset. The study listed 150 to 200 TCR beta chains as associated with cytomegalovirus. In vitro tests confirmed that three of the cytomegalovirus-associated TCR beta chains recognize cytomegalovirus antigens. In a later analysis, HLA-associated TCR beta chains showed more clonal expansion and lower generation probabilities than non-associated chains that were equally common.

Library prep was done by the immunoSEQ multiplex PCR assay. For the multiplex PCR, a mixture combining 60 forward primers for TCR Vbeta segments and 13 reverse primers for TCR Jbeta segments was used. The CDR3 region of rearranged TCR beta genes was amplified from genomic DNA with a multiplex PCR assay. On the Illumina HiSeq System, the amplified TCR beta libraries were sequenced as 87-base-pair reads. The paper's processing steps were these. In a later analysis, roughly 80 million unique TCR beta chains were counted across the approximately 620 repertoires, and around 10 million of these chains were shared by at least two donors. To remove PCR and sequencing errors, raw reads were error-corrected and collapsed into unique sequences using a nearest-neighbor algorithm that merged closely related sequences. To assign V, D and J gene segments, CDR3 sequences were aligned to IMGT reference sequences. For a sequence to be retained, a match of at least six nucleotides to both a V gene segment and a J gene segment was required. A rearrangement was called productive if the CDR3 had no stop codons and remained in frame with V and J, and every other rearrangement was called non-productive. Following IMGT convention, CDR3 was defined as the stretch from the second conserved V-encoded cysteine to the conserved J-encoded phenylalanine. The earlier analysis of 500 to 750 of the donors excluded any sequence lacking an unambiguous match to a single V gene segment. An earlier analysis of some 500 of the donors classified V segments as functional when productive rearrangements were above 56.7% and as segregating when the standard deviation between donors was above 5%. A statistical classification framework was developed to diagnose cytomegalovirus status using the catalog of TCR beta chain sequences. In a later analysis, V and J genes were assigned by comparing TCR nucleotide sequences against IMGT/GENE-DB human TR gene sequences. In a later analysis, CDR3 sequences and most-parsimonious VDJ recombination scenarios were assigned using the TCRdist pipeline. In a later analysis, every TCR beta chain was defined by the combination of its CDR3 amino acid sequence and its V-gene family, and reads without a unique V-gene family were dropped. To address suspected cross-contamination and a sequencing artifact, a later analysis removed roughly 580 highly shared, low-generation-probability nucleotide sequences. In a later analysis, a clonal expansion index for each public chain was calculated from normalized within-repertoire ranks of inferred template counts. A later analysis computed generation probabilities with a VDJ recombination model fitted to out-of-frame rearrangements, and checked the results against IGoR. In a later analysis, hypergeometric tests were used to score TCR-TCR, TCR-HLA and TCR-CMV co-occurrence, with a repertoire-size bias correction applied to TCR pairs. In a later analysis, false discovery rates were estimated by permuting HLA or CMV assignments 20 times. In a later analysis, co-occurring TCRs were grouped using DBSCAN, with TCRdist sequence similarity added in when clustering inside HLA-allele-positive subsets. Repertoires with fewer than 30,000 or more than 120,000 public chains, plus five repertoires with anomalous nucleotide sharing, were excluded from co-occurrence clustering. This is the immuneACCESS table as TCRdb keeps it, with only in-frame sequences that have V and J called. A part of the clones is gone; compared with another copy, unresolved V genes explain less than half, and the rest is unexplained. V and J calls and clone size are as listed in that table; D and trimming were resolved from the DNA. The sample table records approximately 76,000 clones; roughly 85% of these occur just once. The ten largest clones represent 2.5% of the sample.

Trimming takes 0 bases from V and 0 bases from J, and the germline ends sit 12 bases apart. CDR1 and CDR2 (SGHDN, FVKESK) derive from the germline V gene. From cysteine to phenylalanine, the CDR3 is 17 amino acids long. Only CDR3 DNA is held: 51 bases, read in frame from base 1. Concerning this clone: Its antigen is not yet known. Base qualities are not recorded, but no much larger clone differs from it by a single base.

The cohort consisted of 666 healthy bone marrow donors. Cohort members were all nominally healthy when sampled, although unrecorded immune exposures were likely present. The donor was CMV seronegative and was included in the group of a few hundred seronegative cohort members. A peripheral blood sample was provided by each donor, and peripheral blood mononuclear cells were used for TCR beta sequencing. Genomic DNA extraction from the blood cell samples was performed with the Qiagen DNeasy Blood Extraction Kit. The source of this sequence is a man aged 30 to 45 in good health and CMV-seronegative. The chain joins TRBV14 to TRBJ1-3; TRBD1 could be the D gene, as 6 bases match. Sequenced input: PBMCs. The CDR3 sequence is CASSQDLGASSGNTIYF. In nucleotide form, the sequence is TGTGCCAGCAGCCAAGATCTGGGGGCAAGCTCTGGAAACACCATATATTTT.